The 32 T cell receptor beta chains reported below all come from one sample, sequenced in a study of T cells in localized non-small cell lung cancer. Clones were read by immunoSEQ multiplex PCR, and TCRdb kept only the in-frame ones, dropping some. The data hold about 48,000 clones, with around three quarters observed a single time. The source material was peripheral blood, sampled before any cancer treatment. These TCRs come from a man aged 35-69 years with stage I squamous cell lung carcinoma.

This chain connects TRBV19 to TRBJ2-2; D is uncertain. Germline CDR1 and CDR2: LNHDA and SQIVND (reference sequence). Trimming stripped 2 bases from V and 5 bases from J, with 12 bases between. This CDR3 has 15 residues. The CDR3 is CASSIFVRRTGELFF. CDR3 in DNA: TGTGCCAGTAGTATATTCGTCCGGAGAACCGGGGAGCTGTTTTTT.

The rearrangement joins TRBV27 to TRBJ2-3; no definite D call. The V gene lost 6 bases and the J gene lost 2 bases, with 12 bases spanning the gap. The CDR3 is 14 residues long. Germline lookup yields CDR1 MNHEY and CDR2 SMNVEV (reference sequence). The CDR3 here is CASRLSSATDTQYF. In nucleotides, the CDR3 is TGTGCCAGCAGGCTTTCCTCCGCCACAGATACGCAGTATTTT.

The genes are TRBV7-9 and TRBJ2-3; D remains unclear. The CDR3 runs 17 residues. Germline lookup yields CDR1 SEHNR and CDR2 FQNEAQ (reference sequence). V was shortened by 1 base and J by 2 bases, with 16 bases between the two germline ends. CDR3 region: CASSLGALGRHTDTQYF. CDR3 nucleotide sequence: TGTGCCAGCAGCTTAGGGGCGCTCGGCCGACACACAGATACGCAGTATTTT.

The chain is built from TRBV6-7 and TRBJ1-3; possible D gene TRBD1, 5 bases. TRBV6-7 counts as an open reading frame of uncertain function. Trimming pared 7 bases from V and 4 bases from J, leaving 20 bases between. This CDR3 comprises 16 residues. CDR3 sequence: CASTRDTGRLGNTIYF. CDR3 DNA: TGTGCCAGCACGAGGGATACAGGTCGGTTAGGAAACACCATATATTTT.

This chain's CDR3 is CASSQYGGDGYTF. Here the CDR3 DNA reads TGTGCCAGCAGCCAATACGGGGGAGATGGCTACACCTTC. The chain has TRBV16 and TRBJ1-2; the D gene is possibly TRBD1 (5 bases). This CDR3 has 13 residues. Germline CDR1 KGHSY, CDR2 FQNENV. Deletions cut 1 base from V and 6 bases from J, with 9 bases between. Full variable domain (rest looked up from reference TRBV16 and TRBJ1-2): GEEVAQTPKHLVRGEGQKAKLYCAPIKGHSYVFWYQQVLKNEFKFLISFQNENVFDETGMPKERFSAKCLPNSPCSLEIQATKLEDSAVYFCASSQYGGDGYTFGSGTRLTVV.

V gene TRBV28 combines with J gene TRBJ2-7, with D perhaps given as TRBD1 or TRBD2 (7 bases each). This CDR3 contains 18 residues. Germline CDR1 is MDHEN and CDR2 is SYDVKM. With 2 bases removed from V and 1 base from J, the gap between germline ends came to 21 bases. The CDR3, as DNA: TGTGCCAGCAGTTTAGGGCCGACAGGGAGGGACCGGTCCTACGAGCAGTACTTC. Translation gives CASSLGPTGRDRSYEQYF.

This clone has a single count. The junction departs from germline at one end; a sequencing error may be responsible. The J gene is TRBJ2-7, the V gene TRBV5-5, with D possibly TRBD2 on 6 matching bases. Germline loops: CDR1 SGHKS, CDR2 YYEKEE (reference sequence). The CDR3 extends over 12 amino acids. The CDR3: CASSPNGGVFDF. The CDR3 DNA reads TGTGCCAGCAGCCCTAATGGAGGGGTCTTTGATTTC.

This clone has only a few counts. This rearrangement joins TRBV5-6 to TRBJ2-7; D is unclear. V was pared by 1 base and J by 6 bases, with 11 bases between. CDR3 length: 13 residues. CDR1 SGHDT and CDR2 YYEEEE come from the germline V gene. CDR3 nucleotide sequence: TGTGCCAGCAGCTTGTTCGGTTCCGTCGAGCAGTACTTC. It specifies CASSLFGSVEQYF.

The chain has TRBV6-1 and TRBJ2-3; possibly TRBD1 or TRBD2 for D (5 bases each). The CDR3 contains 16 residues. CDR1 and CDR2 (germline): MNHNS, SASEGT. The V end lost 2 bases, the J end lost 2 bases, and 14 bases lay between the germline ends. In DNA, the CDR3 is TGTGCCAGCAGTGAATTCGGGAAGGGGTACACAGATACGCAGTATTTT. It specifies CASSEFGKGYTDTQYF.

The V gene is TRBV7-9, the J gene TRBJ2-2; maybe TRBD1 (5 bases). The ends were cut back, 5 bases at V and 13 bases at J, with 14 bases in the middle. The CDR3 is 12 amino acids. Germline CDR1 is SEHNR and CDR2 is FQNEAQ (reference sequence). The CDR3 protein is CASSPGPQGLFF. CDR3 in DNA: TGTGCCAGCAGCCCCGGCCCCCAGGGGCTGTTTTTT.

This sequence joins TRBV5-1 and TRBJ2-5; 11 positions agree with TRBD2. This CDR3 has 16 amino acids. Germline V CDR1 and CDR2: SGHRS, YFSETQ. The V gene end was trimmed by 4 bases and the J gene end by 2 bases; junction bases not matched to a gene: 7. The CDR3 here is CASSASSGRRQETQYF. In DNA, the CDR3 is TGCGCCAGCAGCGCGTCTAGCGGGAGGCGGCAAGAGACCCAGTACTTC.

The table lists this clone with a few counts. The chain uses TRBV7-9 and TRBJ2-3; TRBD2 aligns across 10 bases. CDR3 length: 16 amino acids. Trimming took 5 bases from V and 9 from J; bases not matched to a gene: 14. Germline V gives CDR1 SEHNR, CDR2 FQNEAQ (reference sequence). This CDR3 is CASSPPGTSEYQTQYF. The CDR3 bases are TGTGCCAGCAGCCCCCCGGGGACTAGCGAGTACCAAACGCAGTATTTT.

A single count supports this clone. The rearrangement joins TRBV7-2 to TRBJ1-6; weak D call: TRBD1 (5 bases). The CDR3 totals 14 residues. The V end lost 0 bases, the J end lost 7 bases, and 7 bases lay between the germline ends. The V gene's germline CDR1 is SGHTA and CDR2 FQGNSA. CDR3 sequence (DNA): TGTGCCAGCAGCTTAGCGGCAGGGAATTCACCCCTCCACTTT. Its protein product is CASSLAAGNSPLHF.

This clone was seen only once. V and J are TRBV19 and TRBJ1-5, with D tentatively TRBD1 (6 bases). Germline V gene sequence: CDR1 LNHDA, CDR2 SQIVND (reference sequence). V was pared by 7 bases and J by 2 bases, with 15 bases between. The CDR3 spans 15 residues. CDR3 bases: TGTGCCAGTATGAGGGAACAGGGAGGCAATCAGCCCCAGCATTTT. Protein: CASMREQGGNQPQHF. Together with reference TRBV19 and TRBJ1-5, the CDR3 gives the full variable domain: DGGITQSPKYLFRKEGQNVTLSCEQNLNHDAMYWYRQDPGQGLRLIYYSQIVNDFQKGDIAEGYSVSREKKESFPLTVTSAQKNPTAFYLCASMREQGGNQPQHFGDGTRLSIL.

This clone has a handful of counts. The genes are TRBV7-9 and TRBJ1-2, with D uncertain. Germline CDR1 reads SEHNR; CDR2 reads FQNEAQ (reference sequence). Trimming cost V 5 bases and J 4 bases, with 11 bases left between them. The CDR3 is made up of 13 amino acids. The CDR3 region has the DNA TGTGCCAGCAGCCCTAAAGACCTCTATGGCTACACCTTC. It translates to CASSPKDLYGYTF.

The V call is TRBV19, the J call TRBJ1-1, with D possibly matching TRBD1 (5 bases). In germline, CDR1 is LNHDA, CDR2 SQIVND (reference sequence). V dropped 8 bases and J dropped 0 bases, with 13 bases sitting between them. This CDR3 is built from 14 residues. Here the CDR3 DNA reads TGTGCCAGTCGACAGACTGTCCTGAACACTGAAGCTTTCTTT. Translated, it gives CASRQTVLNTEAFF.

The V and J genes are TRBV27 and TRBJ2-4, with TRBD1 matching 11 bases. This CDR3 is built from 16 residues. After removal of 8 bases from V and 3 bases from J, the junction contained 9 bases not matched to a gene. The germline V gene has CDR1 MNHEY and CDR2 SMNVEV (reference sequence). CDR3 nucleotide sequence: TGTGCCAGCGATCCTCCGGGACAGGGGGACAAAAACATTCAGTACTTC. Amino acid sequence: CASDPPGQGDKNIQYF.

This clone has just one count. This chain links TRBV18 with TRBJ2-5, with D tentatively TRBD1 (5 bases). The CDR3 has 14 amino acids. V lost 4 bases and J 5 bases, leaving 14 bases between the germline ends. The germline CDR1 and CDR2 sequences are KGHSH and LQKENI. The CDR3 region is CASSLQASQETQYF. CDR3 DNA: TGTGCCAGCTCACTACAGGCTTCTCAGGAGACCCAGTACTTC.

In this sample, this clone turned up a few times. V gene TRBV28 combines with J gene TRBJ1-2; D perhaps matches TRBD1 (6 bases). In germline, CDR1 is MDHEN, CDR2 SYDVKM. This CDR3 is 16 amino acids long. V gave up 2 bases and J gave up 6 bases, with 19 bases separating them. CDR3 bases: TGTGCCAGCAGTTTAGGAGGGGGGGGCAGGTTTAATGGCTACACCTTC. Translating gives CASSLGGGGRFNGYTF.

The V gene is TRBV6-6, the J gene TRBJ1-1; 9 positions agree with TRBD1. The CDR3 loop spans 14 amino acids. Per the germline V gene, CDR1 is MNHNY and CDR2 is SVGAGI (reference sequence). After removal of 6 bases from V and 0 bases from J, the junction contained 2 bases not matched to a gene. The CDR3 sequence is CASRGTGLNTEAFF. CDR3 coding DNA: TGTGCCAGCAGGGGGACAGGGCTGAACACTGAAGCTTTCTTT.

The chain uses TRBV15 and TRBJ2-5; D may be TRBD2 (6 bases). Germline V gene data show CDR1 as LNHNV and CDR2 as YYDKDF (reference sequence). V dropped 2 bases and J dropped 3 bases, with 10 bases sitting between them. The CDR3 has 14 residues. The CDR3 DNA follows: TGTGCCACCAGCAGATCAGCGGGTAAAGAGACCCAGTACTTC. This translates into CATSRSAGKETQYF. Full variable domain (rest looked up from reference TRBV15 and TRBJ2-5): DAMVIQNPRYQVTQFGKPVTLSCSQTLNHNVMYWYQQKSSQAPKLLFHYYDKDFNNEADTPDNFQSRRPNTSFCFLDIRSPGLGDTAMYLCATSRSAGKETQYFGPGTRLLVL.

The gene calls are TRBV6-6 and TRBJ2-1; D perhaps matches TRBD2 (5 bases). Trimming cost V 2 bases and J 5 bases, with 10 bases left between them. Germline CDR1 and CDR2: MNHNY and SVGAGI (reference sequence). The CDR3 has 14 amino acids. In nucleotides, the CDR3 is TGTGCCAGCAGTTACGAGGGATCCCACAATGAGCAGTTCTTC. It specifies CASSYEGSHNEQFF.

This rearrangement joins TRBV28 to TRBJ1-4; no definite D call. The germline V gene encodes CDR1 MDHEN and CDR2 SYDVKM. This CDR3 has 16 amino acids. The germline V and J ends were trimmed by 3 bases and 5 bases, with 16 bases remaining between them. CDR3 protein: CASSFFPRTNNEKLFF. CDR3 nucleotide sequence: TGTGCCAGCAGTTTCTTTCCAAGGACGAACAATGAAAAACTGTTTTTT.

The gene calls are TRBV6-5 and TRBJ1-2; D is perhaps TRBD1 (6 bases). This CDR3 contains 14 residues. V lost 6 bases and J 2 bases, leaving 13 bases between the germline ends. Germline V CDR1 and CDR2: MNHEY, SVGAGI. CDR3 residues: CASSLRGGNYGYTF. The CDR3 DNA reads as TGTGCCAGCAGCCTTCGGGGGGGCAACTATGGCTACACCTTC.

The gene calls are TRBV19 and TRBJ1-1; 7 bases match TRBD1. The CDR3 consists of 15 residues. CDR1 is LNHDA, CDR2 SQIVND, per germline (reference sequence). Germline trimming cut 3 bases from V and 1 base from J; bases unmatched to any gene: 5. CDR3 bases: TGTGCCAGTAGTATTAAGGGGGCGACGAACACTGAAGCTTTCTTT. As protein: CASSIKGATNTEAFF.

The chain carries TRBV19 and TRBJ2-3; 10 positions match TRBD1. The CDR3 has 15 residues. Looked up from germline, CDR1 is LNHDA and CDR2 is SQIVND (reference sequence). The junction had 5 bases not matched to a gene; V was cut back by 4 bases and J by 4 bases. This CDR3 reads CASSKGQGFPDTQYF. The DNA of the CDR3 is TGTGCCAGTAGTAAGGGACAGGGGTTCCCAGATACGCAGTATTTT.

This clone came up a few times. The CDR3 loop reads CASTLIGGESSPLHF. CDR3 coding DNA: TGTGCCAGCACCCTGATAGGGGGCGAGTCTTCACCCCTCCACTTT. V is TRBV7-9 and J is TRBJ1-6, with 7 bases matching TRBD1. The germline gives CDR1 SEHNR, CDR2 FQNEAQ (reference sequence). The CDR3 runs to 15 residues. The J segment lost 9 bases and the V segment lost 7 bases, leaving 12 bases of the junction unmatched.

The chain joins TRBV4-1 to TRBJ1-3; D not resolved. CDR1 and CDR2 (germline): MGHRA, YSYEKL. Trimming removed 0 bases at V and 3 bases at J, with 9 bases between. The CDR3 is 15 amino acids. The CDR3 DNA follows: TGCGCCAGCAGCCAAGATAGAGGATTTGGAAACACCATATATTTT. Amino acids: CASSQDRGFGNTIYF.

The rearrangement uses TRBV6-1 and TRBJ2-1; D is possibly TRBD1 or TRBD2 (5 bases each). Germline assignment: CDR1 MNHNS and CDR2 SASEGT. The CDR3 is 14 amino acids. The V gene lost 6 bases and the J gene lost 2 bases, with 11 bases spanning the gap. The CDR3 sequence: CASRGTATYNEQFF. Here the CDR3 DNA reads TGTGCCAGCAGGGGGACCGCTACCTACAATGAGCAGTTCTTC.

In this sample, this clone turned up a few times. The CDR3 spells CASSGGQLRVQPQHF. Written as DNA, the CDR3 is TGTGCCAGCAGTGGAGGACAACTCAGGGTTCAGCCCCAGCATTTT. The chain couples TRBV2 to TRBJ1-5, with D possibly matching TRBD1 (5 bases). There are 15 residues in the CDR3. The germline V and J ends were trimmed by 4 bases and 6 bases, with 16 bases remaining between them. Germline lookup yields CDR1 SNHLY and CDR2 FYNNEI.

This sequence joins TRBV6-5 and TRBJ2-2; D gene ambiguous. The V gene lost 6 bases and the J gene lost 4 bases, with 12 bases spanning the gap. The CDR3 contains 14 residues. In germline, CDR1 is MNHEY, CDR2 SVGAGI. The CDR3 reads CASRVQGSTGELFF. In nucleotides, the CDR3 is TGTGCCAGCAGAGTACAAGGTAGCACCGGGGAGCTGTTTTTT.

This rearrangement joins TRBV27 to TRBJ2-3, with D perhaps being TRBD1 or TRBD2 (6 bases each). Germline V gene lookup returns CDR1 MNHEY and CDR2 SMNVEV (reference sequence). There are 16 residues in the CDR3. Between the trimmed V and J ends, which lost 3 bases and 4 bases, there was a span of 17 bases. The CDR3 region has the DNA TGTGCCAGCAGTTTCCCCGGGGGCCGACCTTCAGATACGCAGTATTTT. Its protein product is CASSFPGGRPSDTQYF.